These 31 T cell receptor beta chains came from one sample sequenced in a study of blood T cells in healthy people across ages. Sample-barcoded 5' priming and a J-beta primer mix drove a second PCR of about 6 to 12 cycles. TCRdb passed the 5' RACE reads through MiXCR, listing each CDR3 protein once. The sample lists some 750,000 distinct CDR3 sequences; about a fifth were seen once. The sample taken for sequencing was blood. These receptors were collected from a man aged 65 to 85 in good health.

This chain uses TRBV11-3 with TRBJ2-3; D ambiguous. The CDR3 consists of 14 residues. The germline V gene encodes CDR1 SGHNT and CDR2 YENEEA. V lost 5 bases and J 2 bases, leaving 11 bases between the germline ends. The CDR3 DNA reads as TGTGCCAGCAGCCCCGCCGCCTACACAGATACGCAGTATTTT. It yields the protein CASSPAAYTDTQYF.

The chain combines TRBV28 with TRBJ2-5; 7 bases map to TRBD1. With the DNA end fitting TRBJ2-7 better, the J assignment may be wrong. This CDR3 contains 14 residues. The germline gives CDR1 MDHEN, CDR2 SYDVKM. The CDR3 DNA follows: TGTGCCAGCAGCCTTTTGGGACAGAACTACGAGCAGTACTTC. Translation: CASSLLGQNYEQYF.

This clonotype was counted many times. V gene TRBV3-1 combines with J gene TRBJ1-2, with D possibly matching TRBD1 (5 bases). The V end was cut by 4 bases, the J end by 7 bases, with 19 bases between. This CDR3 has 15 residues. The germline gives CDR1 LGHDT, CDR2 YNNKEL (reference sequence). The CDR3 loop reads CASSPPLDRPGGYTF. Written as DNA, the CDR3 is TGTGCCAGCAGCCCACCCCTCGACAGACCCGGTGGCTACACCTTC.

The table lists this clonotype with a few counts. DNA of the CDR3: TGTGCCATCAGTGAGACCGGACAGGGGGTGTCTGAAGCTTTCTTT. This gives the protein CAISETGQGVSEAFF. The genes are TRBV10-3 and TRBJ1-1, with 10 positions matching TRBD1. Per the germline V gene, CDR1 is ENHRY and CDR2 is SYGVKD. J was trimmed by 6 bases and V by 2 bases; bases with no gene match: 6. The CDR3 spans 15 residues.

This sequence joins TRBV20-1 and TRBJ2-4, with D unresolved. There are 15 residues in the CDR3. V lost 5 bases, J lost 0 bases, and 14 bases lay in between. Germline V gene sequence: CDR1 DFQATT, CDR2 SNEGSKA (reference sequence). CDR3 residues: CSADPRLIAKNIQYF. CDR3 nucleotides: TGCAGTGCTGATCCCCGACTGATAGCCAAAAACATTCAGTACTTC.

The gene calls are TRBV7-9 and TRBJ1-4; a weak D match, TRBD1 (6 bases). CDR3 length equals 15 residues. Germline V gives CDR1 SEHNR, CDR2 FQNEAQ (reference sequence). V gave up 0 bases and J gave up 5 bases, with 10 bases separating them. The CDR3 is CASSLAPGANEKLFF. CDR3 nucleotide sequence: TGTGCCAGCAGCTTAGCTCCGGGGGCCAATGAAAAACTGTTTTTT.

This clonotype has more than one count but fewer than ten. CDR3 amino acids: CASSPHRGRGAFF. The CDR3 nucleotides are TGTGCCAGTAGTCCGCACAGGGGCAGGGGAGCTTTCTTT. The chain is built from TRBV19 and TRBJ1-1, with 7 bases fitting TRBD1. The CDR3 has 13 amino acids. Germline CDR1 LNHDA, CDR2 SQIVND (reference sequence). V was clipped by 5 bases and J by 10 bases; unmatched bases: 10.

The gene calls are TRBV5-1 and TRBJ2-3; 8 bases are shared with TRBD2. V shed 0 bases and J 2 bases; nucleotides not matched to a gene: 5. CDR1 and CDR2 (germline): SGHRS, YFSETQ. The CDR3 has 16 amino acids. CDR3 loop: CASSLGVSGVTDTQYF. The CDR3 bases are TGCGCCAGCAGCTTGGGAGTTAGCGGGGTCACAGATACGCAGTATTTT.

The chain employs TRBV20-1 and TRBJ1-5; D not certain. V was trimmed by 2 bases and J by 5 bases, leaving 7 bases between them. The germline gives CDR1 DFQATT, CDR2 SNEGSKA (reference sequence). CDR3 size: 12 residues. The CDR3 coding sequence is TGCAGTGCTAGAAGGCGGGATCAGCCCCAGCATTTT. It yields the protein CSARRRDQPQHF.

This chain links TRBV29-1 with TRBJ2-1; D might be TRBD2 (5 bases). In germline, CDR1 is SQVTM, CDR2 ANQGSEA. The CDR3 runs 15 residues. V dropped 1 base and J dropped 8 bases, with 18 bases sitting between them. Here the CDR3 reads CSVEVRETSFYEQFF. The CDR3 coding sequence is TGCAGCGTTGAAGTGAGAGAAACTAGTTTCTATGAGCAGTTCTTC.

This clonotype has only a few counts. CDR3 nucleotides: TGTGCCAGCCATGATCCCGGGACAGGGATCTACGAGCAGTACGTC. As protein: CASHDPGTGIYEQYV. The V gene is TRBV6-1, the J gene TRBJ2-5, with 9 bases aligning to TRBD1. The DNA end lines up better with TRBJ2-7; the J call may be wrong. The germline CDR1 and CDR2 sequences are MNHNS and SASEGT. The CDR3 is 15 amino acids.

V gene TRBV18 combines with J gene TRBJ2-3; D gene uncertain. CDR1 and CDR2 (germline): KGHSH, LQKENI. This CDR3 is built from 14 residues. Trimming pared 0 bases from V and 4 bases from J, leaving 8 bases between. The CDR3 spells CASSPPGLADTQYF. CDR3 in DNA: TGTGCCAGCTCACCACCGGGTCTAGCAGATACGCAGTATTTT. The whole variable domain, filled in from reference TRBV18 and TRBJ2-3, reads NAGVMQNPRHLVRRRGQEARLRCSPMKGHSHVYWYRQLPEEGLKFMVYLQKENIIDESGMPKERFSAEFPKEGPSILRIQQVVRGDSAAYFCASSPPGLADTQYFGPGTRLTVL.

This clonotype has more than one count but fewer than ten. CDR3 protein: CASSIGENYGYTF. The DNA for the CDR3 is TGTGCCAGTTCCATCGGGGAAAACTATGGCTACACCTTC. The chain links TRBV7-3 to TRBJ1-2; D remains unclear. The germline V gene has CDR1 SGHTA and CDR2 FQGTGA. The CDR3 covers 13 residues. V lost 9 bases to trimming and J lost 2 bases, with 13 bases between them.

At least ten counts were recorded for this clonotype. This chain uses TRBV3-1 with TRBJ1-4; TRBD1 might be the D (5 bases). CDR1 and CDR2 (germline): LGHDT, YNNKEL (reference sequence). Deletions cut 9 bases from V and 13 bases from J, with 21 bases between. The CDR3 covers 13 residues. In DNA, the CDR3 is TGTGCCAGAGAGAACGGGGCGTGGGTCGGACTGTTTTTT. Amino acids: CARENGAWVGLFF.

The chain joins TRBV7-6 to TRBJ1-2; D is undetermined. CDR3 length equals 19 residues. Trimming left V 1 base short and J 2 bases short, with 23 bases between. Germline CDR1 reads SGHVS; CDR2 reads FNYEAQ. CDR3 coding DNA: TGTGCCAGCAGCTTAGGAGGCAGCACGGAGTTTGCCTCCAACTATGGCTACACCTTC. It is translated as CASSLGGSTEFASNYGYTF. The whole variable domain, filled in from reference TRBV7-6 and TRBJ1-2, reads GAGVSQSPRYKVTKRGQDVALRCDPISGHVSLYWYRQALGQGPEFLTYFNYEAQQDKSGLPNDRFSAERPEGSISTLTIQRTEQRDSAMYRCASSLGGSTEFASNYGYTFGSGTRLTVV.

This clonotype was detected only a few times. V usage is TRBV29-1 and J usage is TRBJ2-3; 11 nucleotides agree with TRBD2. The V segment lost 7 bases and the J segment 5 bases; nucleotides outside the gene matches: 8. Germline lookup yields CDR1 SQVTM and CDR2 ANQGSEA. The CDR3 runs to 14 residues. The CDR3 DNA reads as TGCAGCGCCGGCGGGACTAGCGGCCTAGATACGCAGTATTTT. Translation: CSAGGTSGLDTQYF.

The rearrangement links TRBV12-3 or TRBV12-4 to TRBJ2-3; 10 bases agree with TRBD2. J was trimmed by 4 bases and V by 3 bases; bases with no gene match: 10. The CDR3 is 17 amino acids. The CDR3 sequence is CASSFRRAGGIADTQYF. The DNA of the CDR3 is TGTGCCAGCAGTTTCCGCAGAGCGGGAGGGATCGCAGATACGCAGTATTTT.

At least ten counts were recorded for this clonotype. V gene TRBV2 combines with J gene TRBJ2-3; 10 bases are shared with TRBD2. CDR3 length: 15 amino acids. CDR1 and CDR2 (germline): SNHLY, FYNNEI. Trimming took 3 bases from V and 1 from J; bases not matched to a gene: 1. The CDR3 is CASSDLAGGTDTQYF. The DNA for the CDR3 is TGTGCCAGCAGTGACCTAGCGGGGGGCACAGATACGCAGTATTTT.

CDR3 nucleotides: TGCAGCGTTGACCTAGCGGGAGGAAGGAATACGCAGTATTTT. It encodes CSVDLAGGRNTQYF. The rearrangement joins TRBV29-1 to TRBJ2-3; 11 nucleotides align to TRBD2. The CDR3 spans 14 residues. Losses at the gene ends were 3 bases for V and 7 bases for J; bases not matched to a gene: 6. CDR1 is SQVTM, CDR2 ANQGSEA, per germline.

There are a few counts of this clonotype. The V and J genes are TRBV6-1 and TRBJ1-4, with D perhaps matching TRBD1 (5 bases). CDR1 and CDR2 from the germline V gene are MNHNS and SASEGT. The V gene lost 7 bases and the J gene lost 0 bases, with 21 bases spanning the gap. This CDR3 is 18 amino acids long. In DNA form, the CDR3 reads TGTGCCAGCAACTTTGACCCAAAGGGGTCTCCAACTAATGAAAAACTGTTTTTT. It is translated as CASNFDPKGSPTNEKLFF.

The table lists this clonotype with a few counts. In DNA form, the CDR3 reads TGTGCCAGACCCCGGGCAGGGCGGGACTATGGCTACACCTTC. This codes for CARPRAGRDYGYTF. The chain employs TRBV12-3 or TRBV12-4 and TRBJ1-2; tentatively, D is TRBD1 (5 bases). CDR3 length: 14 residues. The V end lost 9 bases, the J end lost 3 bases, and 17 bases lay between the germline ends.

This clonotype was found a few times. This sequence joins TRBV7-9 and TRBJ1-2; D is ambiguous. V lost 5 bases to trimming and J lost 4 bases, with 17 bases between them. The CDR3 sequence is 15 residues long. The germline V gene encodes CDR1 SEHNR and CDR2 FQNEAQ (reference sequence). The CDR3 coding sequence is TGTGCCAGCAGCCTTGGTTCGGGGTGGGGCTATGGCTACACCTTC. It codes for CASSLGSGWGYGYTF.

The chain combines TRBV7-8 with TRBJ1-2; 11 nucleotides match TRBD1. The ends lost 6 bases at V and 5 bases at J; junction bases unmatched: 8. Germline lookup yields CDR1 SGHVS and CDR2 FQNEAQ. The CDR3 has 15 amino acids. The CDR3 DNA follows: TGTGCCAGCAGAGGAGGACAGGGGGCAGGGTATGGCTACACCTTC. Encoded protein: CASRGGQGAGYGYTF.

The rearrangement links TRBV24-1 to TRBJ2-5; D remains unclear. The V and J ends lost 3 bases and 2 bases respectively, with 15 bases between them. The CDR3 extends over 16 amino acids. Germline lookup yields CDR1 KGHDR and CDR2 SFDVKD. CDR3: CATSDHGLRQQETQYF. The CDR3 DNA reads TGTGCCACCAGTGATCATGGGTTGAGGCAGCAAGAGACCCAGTACTTC.

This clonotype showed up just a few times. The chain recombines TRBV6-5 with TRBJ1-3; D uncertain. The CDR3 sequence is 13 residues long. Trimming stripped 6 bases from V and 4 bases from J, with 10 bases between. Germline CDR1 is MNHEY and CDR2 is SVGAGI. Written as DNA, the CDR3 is TGTGCCAGCAGCCCAGGCCACGGAAACACCATATATTTT. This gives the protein CASSPGHGNTIYF.

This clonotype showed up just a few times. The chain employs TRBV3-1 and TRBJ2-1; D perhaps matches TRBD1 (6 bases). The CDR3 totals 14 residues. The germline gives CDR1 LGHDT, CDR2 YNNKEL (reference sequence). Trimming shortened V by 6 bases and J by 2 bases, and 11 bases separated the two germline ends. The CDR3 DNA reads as TGTGCCAGCAGTAACAGGGTCACCTACAATGAGCAGTTCTTC. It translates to CASSNRVTYNEQFF.

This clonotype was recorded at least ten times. The CDR3 DNA is TGTGCCAGCAGCCAACAGCTGGCGGGGGCCAGGACCGGGGAGCTGTTTTTT. Translating gives CASSQQLAGARTGELFF. The chain carries TRBV4-2 and TRBJ2-2; TRBD2 might be the D (7 bases). Germline V gene data show CDR1 as LGHNA and CDR2 as YNFKEQ. The CDR3 covers 17 residues. Trimming cost V 2 bases and J 5 bases, with 18 bases left between them.

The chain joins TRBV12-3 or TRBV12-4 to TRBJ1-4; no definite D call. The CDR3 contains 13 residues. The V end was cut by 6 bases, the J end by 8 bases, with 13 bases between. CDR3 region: CASSLRTREKLFF. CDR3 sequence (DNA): TGTGCCAGCAGCTTAAGGACCAGGGAAAAACTGTTTTTT.

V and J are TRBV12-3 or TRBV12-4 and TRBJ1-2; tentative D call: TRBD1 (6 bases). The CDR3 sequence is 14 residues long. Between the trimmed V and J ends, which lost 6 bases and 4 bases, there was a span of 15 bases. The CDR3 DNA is TGTGCCAGCAGCCGGGGAGGGGGAGTCTATGGCTACACCTTC. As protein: CASSRGGGVYGYTF.

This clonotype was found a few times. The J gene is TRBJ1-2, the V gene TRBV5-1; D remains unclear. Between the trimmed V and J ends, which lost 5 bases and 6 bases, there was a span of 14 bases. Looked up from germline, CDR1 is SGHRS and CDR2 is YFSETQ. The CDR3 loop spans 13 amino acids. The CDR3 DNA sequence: TGCGCCAGCAGTTTCGGGAGCAGCGATGGCTACACCTTC. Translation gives CASSFGSSDGYTF.

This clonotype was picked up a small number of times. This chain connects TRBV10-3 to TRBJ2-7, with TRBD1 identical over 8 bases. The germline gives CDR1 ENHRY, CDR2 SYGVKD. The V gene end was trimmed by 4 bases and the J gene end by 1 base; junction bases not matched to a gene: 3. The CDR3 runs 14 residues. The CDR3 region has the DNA TGTGCCATCAGTGGGGGGACAGGTTCCTACGAGCAGTACTTC. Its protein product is CAISGGTGSYEQYF.